This TCR beta chain was retrieved from a study of cytomegalovirus exposure and HLA in healthy donors. Study-level points and caveats: Roughly even sequencing depth across donors was the assumption behind the presence/absence analyses.

To note about this clone: Its antigen remains unidentified.

The length of the CDR3 is 15 residues. V was pared by 7 bases and J by 2 bases, with 4 bases of the junction left unmatched. Germline CDR1 is SNHLY and CDR2 is FYNNEI. Both 60 Vbeta primers and 13 Jbeta primers went into the PCR. TCRdb's copy holds only in-frame clones and misses some; the assay was immunoSEQ multiplex PCR. The table shows about 110,000 clones, with under 85% occurring only once. The gene calls are TRBV2 and TRBJ2-1; 11 bases fit TRBD2. The receptor comes from a man under 40 in good health and CMV-seronegative. The sample consisted of PBMCs. CDR3 amino acids: CASTQTSGAYNEQFF. The CDR3 nucleotides are TGTGCCAGCACCCAGACTAGCGGGGCCTACAATGAGCAGTTCTTC.